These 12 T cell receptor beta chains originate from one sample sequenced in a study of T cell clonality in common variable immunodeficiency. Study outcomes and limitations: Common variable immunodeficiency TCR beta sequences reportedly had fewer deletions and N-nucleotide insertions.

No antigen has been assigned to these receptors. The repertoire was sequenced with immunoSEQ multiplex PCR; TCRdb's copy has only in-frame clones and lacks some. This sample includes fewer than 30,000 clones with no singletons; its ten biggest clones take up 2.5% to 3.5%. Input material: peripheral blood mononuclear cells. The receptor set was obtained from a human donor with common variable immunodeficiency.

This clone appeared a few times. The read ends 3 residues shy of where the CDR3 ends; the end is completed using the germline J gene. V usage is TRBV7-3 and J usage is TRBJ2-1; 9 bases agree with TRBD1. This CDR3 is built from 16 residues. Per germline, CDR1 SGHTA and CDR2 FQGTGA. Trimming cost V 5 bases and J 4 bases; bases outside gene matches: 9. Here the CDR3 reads CASSPTLGQGYNEQFF. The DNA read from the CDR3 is TGTGCCAGCAGCCCCACATTAGGACAGGGGTACAATGAG.

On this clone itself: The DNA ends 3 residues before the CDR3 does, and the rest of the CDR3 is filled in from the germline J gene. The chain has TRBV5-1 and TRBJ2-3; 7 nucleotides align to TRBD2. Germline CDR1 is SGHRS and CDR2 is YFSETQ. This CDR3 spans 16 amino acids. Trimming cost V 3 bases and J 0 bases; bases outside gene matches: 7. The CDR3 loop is CASSYYSGSSTDTQYF. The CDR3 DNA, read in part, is TGCGCCAGCAGCTACTATAGCGGGTCTAGCACAGATACG. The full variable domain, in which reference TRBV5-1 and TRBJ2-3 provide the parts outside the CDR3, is KAGVTQTPRYLIKTRGQQVTLSCSPISGHRSVSWYQQTPGQGLQFLFEYFSETQRNKGNFPGRFSGRQFSNSRSEMNVSTLELGDSALYLCASSYYSGSSTDTQYFGPGTRLTVL.

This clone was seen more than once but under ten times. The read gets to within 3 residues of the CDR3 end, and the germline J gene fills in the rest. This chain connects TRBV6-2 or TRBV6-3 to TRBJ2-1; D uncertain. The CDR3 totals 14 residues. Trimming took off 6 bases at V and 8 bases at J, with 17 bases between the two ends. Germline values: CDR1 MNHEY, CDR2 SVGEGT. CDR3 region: CASSYGLQSDEQFF. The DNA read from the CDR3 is TGTGCCAGCAGCTACGGATTACAAAGCGATGAG.

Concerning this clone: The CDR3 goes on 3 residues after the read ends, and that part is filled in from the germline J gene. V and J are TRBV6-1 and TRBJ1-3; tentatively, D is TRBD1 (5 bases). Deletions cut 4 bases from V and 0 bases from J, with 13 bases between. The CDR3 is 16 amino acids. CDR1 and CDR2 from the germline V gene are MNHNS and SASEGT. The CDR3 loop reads CASSATLGASGNTIYF. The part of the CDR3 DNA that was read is TGTGCCAGCAGTGCGACCCTTGGGGCCTCTGGAAACACC.

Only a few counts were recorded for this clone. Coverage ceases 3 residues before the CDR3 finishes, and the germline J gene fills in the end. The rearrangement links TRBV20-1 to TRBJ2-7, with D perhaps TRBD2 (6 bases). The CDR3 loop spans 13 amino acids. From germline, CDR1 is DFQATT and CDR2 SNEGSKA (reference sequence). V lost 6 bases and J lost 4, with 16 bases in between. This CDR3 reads CSAEAGRSYEQYF. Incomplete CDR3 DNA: TGCAGTGCGGAGGCGGGAAGGTCGTACGAG.

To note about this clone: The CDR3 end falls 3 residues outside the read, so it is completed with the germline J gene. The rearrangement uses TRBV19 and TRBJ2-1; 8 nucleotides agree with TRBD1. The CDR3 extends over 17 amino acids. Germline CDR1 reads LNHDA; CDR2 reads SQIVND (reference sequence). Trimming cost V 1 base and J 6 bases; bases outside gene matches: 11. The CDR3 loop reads CASSIVGRGLGGNEQFF. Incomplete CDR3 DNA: TGTGCCAGTAGTATAGTGGGCAGGGGGCTTGGGGGCAATGAG.

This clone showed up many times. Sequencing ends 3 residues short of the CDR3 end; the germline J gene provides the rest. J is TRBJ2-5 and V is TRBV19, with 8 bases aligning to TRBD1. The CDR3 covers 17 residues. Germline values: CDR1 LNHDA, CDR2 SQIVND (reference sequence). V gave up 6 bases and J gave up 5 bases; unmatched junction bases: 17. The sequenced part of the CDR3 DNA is TGTGCCAGTAGCCTATTGGGATGGGGCAGGGGGCCGGAGACC. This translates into CASSLLGWGRGPET. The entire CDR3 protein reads CASSLLGWGRGPETQYF.

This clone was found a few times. Partial CDR3 DNA: TGTGCCAGTAGTATGGGCCTGGCATACGAG. Residues: CASSMGLAYE. The whole CDR3 protein reads CASSMGLAYEQYF. The rearrangement joins TRBV19 to TRBJ2-7; no reliable D call. The sequence runs out 3 residues before the end of the CDR3; the remainder is reconstructed from the germline J gene. CDR1 and CDR2 (germline): LNHDA, SQIVND (reference sequence). V shed 3 bases and J shed 4 bases, with 10 bases lying between them. CDR3 length equals 13 residues.

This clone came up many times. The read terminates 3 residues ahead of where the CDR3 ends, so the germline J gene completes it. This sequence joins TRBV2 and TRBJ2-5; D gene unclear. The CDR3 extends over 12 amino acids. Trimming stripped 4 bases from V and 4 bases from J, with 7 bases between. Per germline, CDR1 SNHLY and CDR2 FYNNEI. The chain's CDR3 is CASSVGLETQYF. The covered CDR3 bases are TGTGCCAGCAGTGTAGGGCTAGAGACC.

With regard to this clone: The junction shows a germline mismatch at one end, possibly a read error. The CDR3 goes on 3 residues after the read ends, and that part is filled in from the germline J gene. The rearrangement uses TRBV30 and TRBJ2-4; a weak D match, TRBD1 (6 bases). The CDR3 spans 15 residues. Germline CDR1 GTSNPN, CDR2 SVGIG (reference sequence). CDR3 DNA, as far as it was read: TGTGCCCGGAGTGGACAGATACTAGCCAAAAACATT. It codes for CARSGQILAKNI. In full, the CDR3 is CARSGQILAKNIQYF.

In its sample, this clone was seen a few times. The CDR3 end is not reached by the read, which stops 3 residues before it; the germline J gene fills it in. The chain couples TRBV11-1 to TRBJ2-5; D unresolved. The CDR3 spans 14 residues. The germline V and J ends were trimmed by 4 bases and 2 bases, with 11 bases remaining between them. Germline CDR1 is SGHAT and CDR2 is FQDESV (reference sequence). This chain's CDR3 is CASSSGVGQETQYF. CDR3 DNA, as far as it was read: TGTGCCAGCAGCTCAGGAGTGGGTCAAGAGACC.

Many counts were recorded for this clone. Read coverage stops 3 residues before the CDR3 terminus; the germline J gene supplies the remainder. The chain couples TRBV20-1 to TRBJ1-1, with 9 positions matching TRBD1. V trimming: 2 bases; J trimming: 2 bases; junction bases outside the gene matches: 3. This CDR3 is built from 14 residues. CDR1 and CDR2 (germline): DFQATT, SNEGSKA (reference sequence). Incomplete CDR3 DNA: TGCAGTGCTAGAACGGGACAGGGAAACACTGAA. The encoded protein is CSARTGQGNTE. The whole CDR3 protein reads CSARTGQGNTEAFF.